This entry features one TCR beta chain sequence. V lost 4 bases, J lost 8 bases, and 21 bases lay in between. Germline-derived CDR1 and CDR2 are SGHDT and YYEEEE. CDR3 length equals 16 residues. Methods used by the authors: Estimated nucleated cell counts came from reference gene primer amplification. Sequencing was performed with immunoSEQ multiplex PCR; in TCRdb, only in-frame clones are kept and a portion is missing. The V and J calls and clone size come from that table; D and trimming were worked out from the DNA. The table records about 440,000 clones, roughly 90% of them present only once. The sample belongs to a study of blood T cell repertoires in COVID-19. Turning to the study itself: Sites across the United States, Italy and Spain contributed samples from acute and convalescent COVID-19. In each case, the material was cDNA or gDNA derived from T cells, B-cell-depleted T cells, or PBMCs.

Sequences were obtained from peripheral blood. This TCR came from a woman between 25 and 40 years old with acute or convalescent COVID-19. The rearrangement joins TRBV5-6 to TRBJ2-2, with D unclear. CDR3 nucleotide sequence: TGTGCCAGCAGCCCTTTGCGGCACCTCCTTTTGGGGGAGCTGTTTTTT. Its protein is CASSPLRHLLLGELFF.